Below, 17 T cell receptor beta chains from the same sample are listed, as sequenced in a study of shared T cell receptors in the human thymus. Sequencing was performed with immunoSEQ multiplex PCR; in TCRdb, only in-frame clones are kept and a portion is missing. The sample contains 63,000 or so clones, around 96% of which appear only once. The sample taken for sequencing was thymocytes. Receptors originate from a human donor.

CDR3 DNA sequence: TGCGCCAGCAGCCAAGGACGGGGGGGCAACTACAATGAGCAGTTCTTC. It specifies CASSQGRGGNYNEQFF. The J gene is TRBJ2-1, the V gene TRBV4-3; TRBD2 matches at 8 bases. The CDR3 loop spans 16 amino acids. The junction had 5 bases not matched to a gene; V was cut back by 1 base and J by 3 bases. Germline assignment: CDR1 LGHNA and CDR2 YSLEER.

The CDR3 DNA follows: TGTGCCAGCTCAGAAGGACAGGGGGGTAGTGGCTACACCTTC. This sequence encodes CASSEGQGGSGYTF. V is TRBV6-1 and J is TRBJ1-2; 10 bases match TRBD1. V lost 8 bases, J lost 7 bases, and 10 bases stayed unmatched. This CDR3 comprises 14 residues. Germline CDR1 reads MNHNS; CDR2 reads SASEGT.

This clone was observed once. This chain links TRBV5-4 with TRBJ2-3; TRBD1 matches 8 bases. This CDR3 region has 15 residues. Unmatched junction bases numbered 8, after V lost 4 bases and J lost 4 bases. Germline lookup yields CDR1 SGHNT and CDR2 YYREEE (reference sequence). The CDR3 coding sequence is TGTGCCAGCAGCCTGGACAGGGTGGGGGCAGATACGCAGTATTTT. It encodes CASSLDRVGADTQYF.

This rearrangement joins TRBV11-2 to TRBJ1-2, with 10 nucleotides matching TRBD1. The CDR3 sequence is 15 residues long. Trimming cost V 0 bases and J 3 bases; bases outside gene matches: 1. The germline CDR1 and CDR2 sequences are SGHAT and FQNNGV. CDR3 residues: CASSLDDRGHYGYTF. The CDR3, as DNA: TGTGCCAGCAGCTTAGATGACAGGGGGCACTATGGCTACACCTTC.

This clone has just a few counts. The chain carries TRBV5-8 and TRBJ2-7; D possibly matches TRBD1 or TRBD2 (6 bases each). Trimming left V 6 bases short and J 0 bases short, with 22 bases between. The germline gives CDR1 SGHTS, CDR2 YDEGEE. There are 17 residues in the CDR3. The chain's CDR3 is CASTSGVPGGRSYEQYF. CDR3 DNA: TGTGCCAGCACCTCGGGGGTCCCCGGGGGCCGCTCCTACGAGCAGTACTTC.

V usage is TRBV15 and J usage is TRBJ1-2; the match to TRBD1 covers 7 bases. Per germline, CDR1 LNHNV and CDR2 YYDKDF (reference sequence). The V segment lost 2 bases and the J segment 8 bases; nucleotides outside the gene matches: 14. The CDR3 has 16 residues. CDR3: CATSRSLRDRGGGYTF. The CDR3 DNA reads TGTGCCACCAGCAGATCCCTCCGGGACAGAGGTGGGGGCTACACCTTC.

The chain links TRBV4-3 to TRBJ1-4, with D perhaps matching TRBD1 (5 bases). CDR1 is LGHNA, CDR2 YSLEER, per germline. V was shortened by 2 bases and J by 1 base, with 14 bases between the two germline ends. The CDR3 extends over 17 amino acids. CDR3 nucleotides: TGCGCCAGCAGCCAAAGGGGAGGGGAGGGAACTAATGAAAAACTGTTTTTT. Its protein product is CASSQRGGEGTNEKLFF.

The rearrangement joins TRBV19 to TRBJ1-2; D gene uncertain. Germline V gene data show CDR1 as LNHDA and CDR2 as SQIVND (reference sequence). The CDR3 loop spans 14 amino acids. Trimming cost V 5 bases and J 2 bases, with 12 bases left between them. This CDR3 reads CASSPDGHNYGYTF. The CDR3 DNA reads TGTGCCAGTAGTCCCGATGGGCACAACTATGGCTACACCTTC. The variable domain in full, completed from reference TRBV19 and TRBJ1-2, reads DGGITQSPKYLFRKEGQNVTLSCEQNLNHDAMYWYRQDPGQGLRLIYYSQIVNDFQKGDIAEGYSVSREKKESFPLTVTSAQKNPTAFYLCASSPDGHNYGYTFGSGTRLTVV.

The chain has TRBV4-1 and TRBJ1-5; D may be TRBD1 (5 bases). Germline V gene sequence: CDR1 MGHRA, CDR2 YSYEKL. V was pared by 3 bases and J by 6 bases, with 15 bases between. The CDR3 consists of 15 residues. The CDR3 DNA reads as TGCGCCAGCAGCCAGAGGAGACAGCAGGGTCAGCCCCAGCATTTT. Translating gives CASSQRRQQGQPQHF.

This rearrangement joins TRBV2 to TRBJ2-2; D possibly uses TRBD1 or TRBD2 (6 bases each). Germline assignment: CDR1 SNHLY and CDR2 FYNNEI. V lost 8 bases, J lost 6 bases, and 22 bases lay in between. The CDR3 consists of 16 residues. The CDR3: CASSEPGPRGAGELFF. The CDR3 DNA follows: TGTGCCAGCTCAGAGCCGGGACCTAGGGGGGCCGGGGAGCTGTTTTTT.

The chain uses TRBV10-1 and TRBJ2-7, with TRBD2 matching over 12 bases. This CDR3 contains 17 residues. CDR1 is WNHNN and CDR2 is SYGVQD in the germline V gene (reference sequence). Trimming removed 4 bases from V and 2 bases from J; junction bases left unmatched: 9. The CDR3 spells CASSATVGLAGPYEQYF. The CDR3 coding sequence is TGCGCCAGCAGTGCCACTGTGGGACTAGCGGGCCCCTACGAGCAGTACTTC.

This chain links TRBV9 with TRBJ1-6; 8 bases map to TRBD1. Germline CDR1 is SGDLS and CDR2 is YYNGEE. V gave up 0 bases and J gave up 0 bases; unmatched junction bases: 11. The CDR3 is 20 amino acids. The CDR3: CASSVGGQDIGSSYNSPLHF. CDR3 nucleotide sequence: TGTGCCAGCAGCGTAGGGGGACAGGACATCGGTAGCTCCTATAATTCACCCCTCCACTTT.

The chain is built from TRBV11-2 and TRBJ1-5; D ambiguous. The CDR3 is made up of 14 amino acids. Germline CDR1 is SGHAT and CDR2 is FQNNGV. Trimming pared 0 bases from V and 7 bases from J, leaving 10 bases between. The CDR3 nucleotides are TGTGCCAGCAGCTTAGATCGAATGGGCCAGCCCCAGCATTTT. Its protein product is CASSLDRMGQPQHF.

The chain uses TRBV5-4 and TRBJ2-7; 10 nucleotides agree with TRBD1. CDR1 and CDR2 from the germline V gene are SGHNT and YYREEE (reference sequence). The CDR3 runs 14 residues. The V segment lost 2 bases and the J segment 3 bases; nucleotides outside the gene matches: 2. CDR3 loop: CASSFGQGGYEQYF. In nucleotides, the CDR3 is TGTGCCAGCAGCTTTGGACAGGGGGGCTACGAGCAGTACTTC.

The chain combines TRBV30 with TRBJ1-6, with D hard to call. The V end was cut by 2 bases, the J end by 10 bases, with 15 bases between. The CDR3 has 14 amino acids. CDR1 and CDR2 (germline): GTSNPN, SVGIG (reference sequence). DNA of the CDR3: TGTGCCTGGAGTTGTAAGCAGAGGTCGTCACCCCTCCACTTT. This encodes CAWSCKQRSSPLHF.

The CDR3 loop is CASSLGYDGYTF. CDR3 DNA sequence: TGTGCCAGCAGCTTGGGGTACGATGGCTACACCTTC. This chain uses TRBV7-9 with TRBJ1-2; D unresolved. The germline CDR1 and CDR2 sequences are SEHNR and FQNEAQ (reference sequence). V was trimmed by 3 bases and J by 6 bases, leaving 8 bases between them. CDR3 length: 12 amino acids.

The chain employs TRBV18 and TRBJ2-7; D possibly corresponds to TRBD2 (7 bases). The CDR3 length is 16 residues. V was trimmed by 3 bases and J by 3 bases, leaving 18 bases between them. The V gene's germline CDR1 is KGHSH and CDR2 LQKENI. Written as DNA, the CDR3 is TGTGCCAGCTCACCTCGTCCCGCGGGGGCAGACTACGAGCAGTACTTC. This translates into CASSPRPAGADYEQYF.